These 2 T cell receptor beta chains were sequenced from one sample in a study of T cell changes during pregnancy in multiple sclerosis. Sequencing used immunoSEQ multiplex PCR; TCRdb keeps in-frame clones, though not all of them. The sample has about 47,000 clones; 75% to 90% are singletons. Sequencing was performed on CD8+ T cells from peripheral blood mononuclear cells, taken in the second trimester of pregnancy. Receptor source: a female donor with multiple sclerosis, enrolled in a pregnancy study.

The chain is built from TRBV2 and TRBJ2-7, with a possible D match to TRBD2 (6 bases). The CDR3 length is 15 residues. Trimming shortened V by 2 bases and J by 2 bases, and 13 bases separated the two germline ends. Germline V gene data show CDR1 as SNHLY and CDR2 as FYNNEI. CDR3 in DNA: TGTGCCAGCAGTGAATGGGGGGATTCAACCTACGAGCAGTACTTC. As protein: CASSEWGDSTYEQYF.

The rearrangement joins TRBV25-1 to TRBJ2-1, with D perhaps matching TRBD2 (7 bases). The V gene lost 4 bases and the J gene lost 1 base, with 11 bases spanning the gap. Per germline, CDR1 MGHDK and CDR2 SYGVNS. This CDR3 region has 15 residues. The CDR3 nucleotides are TGTGCCAGCAGTGGACGGGGGGCATCCTACAATGAGCAGTTCTTC. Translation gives CASSGRGASYNEQFF.